Sequencing of this T cell receptor beta chain was carried out in a study of blood T cell repertoires in COVID-19. On the study more broadly: COVID-19 samples from acute and convalescent phases originated in the United States, Italy and Spain.

Living in roughly 23 US areas, the participants were between roughly 18 and 90 years of age. Cohort 3 recovered donors had two negative PCRs, clearance, or symptom resolution. Profiled with immunoSEQ multiplex PCR; TCRdb holds only in-frame clones, not every one. The sample gives approximately 250,000 clones, over 75% of which show up once; approximately 1% is in the top ten. The sample taken for sequencing was PBMCs or T cells enriched from blood (not recorded which). The sequence was obtained from a woman younger than 45 who had recovered from COVID-19.

In nucleotides, the CDR3 is TGTGCCAGCAGCGAAAGCGGGCCCTCCTACGAGCAGTACTTC. It translates to CASSESGPSYEQYF. The chain couples TRBV9 to TRBJ2-7; tentatively, D is TRBD2 (6 bases). V lost 3 bases to trimming and J lost 0 bases, with 10 bases between them. The CDR3 length is 14 residues. Germline V gene data show CDR1 as SGDLS and CDR2 as YYNGEE.